This record covers a single TCR beta chain. This receptor's antigen is unknown. Base quality data are lacking; no much larger clone is found one base away. Receptors were amplified or captured by the immunoSEQ multiplex PCR assay. The multiplex PCR relied on a mix of 60 forward primers for TCR Vbeta segments and 13 reverse primers for TCR Jbeta segments. The CDR3 region of rearranged TCR beta genes was amplified from genomic DNA with a multiplex PCR assay. On the Illumina HiSeq System, the amplified TCR beta libraries were sequenced as 87-base-pair reads. The original methods were these. A later analysis counted tens of millions of unique TCR beta chains across the 550 to 750 repertoires, and 10 million to 12 million of these chains were shared by at least two donors. Raw reads were error-corrected and collapsed into unique sequences with a nearest-neighbor algorithm that merged closely related sequences to remove PCR and sequencing errors. Alignment of CDR3 sequences to IMGT reference sequences was used to assign V, D and J gene segments. For a sequence to be retained, at least a six-nucleotide match to both a V gene segment and a J gene segment was required. Rearrangements were called productive when the CDR3 lacked stop codons and stayed in frame with V and J; all others were non-productive. CDR3 was defined according to IMGT convention as the region running from the second conserved V-encoded cysteine to the conserved J-encoded phenylalanine. Sequences without an unambiguous match to a single V gene segment were excluded from the earlier analysis of several hundred of the donors. An earlier analysis of over 450 of the donors classified V segments as functional when productive rearrangements were above 56.7% and as segregating when the standard deviation between donors was above 5%. A statistical classification framework was built to diagnose cytomegalovirus status from the catalog of TCR beta chain sequences. In a later analysis, TCR nucleotide sequences were compared against IMGT/GENE-DB human TR gene sequences so that V and J genes could be assigned. The TCRdist pipeline was used in a later analysis to assign CDR3 sequences and most-parsimonious VDJ recombination scenarios. In a later analysis, each TCR beta chain was defined by its CDR3 amino acid sequence together with its V-gene family, and reads without a unique V-gene family were excluded. To address suspected cross-contamination and a sequencing artifact, a later analysis removed a few hundred highly shared, low-generation-probability nucleotide sequences. In a later analysis, a clonal expansion index for each public chain was calculated from normalized within-repertoire ranks of inferred template counts. In a later analysis, generation probabilities were computed with a VDJ recombination model fitted to out-of-frame rearrangements, and the resulting probabilities were checked against IGoR. In a later analysis, hypergeometric tests were used to score TCR-TCR, TCR-HLA and TCR-CMV co-occurrence, with a repertoire-size bias correction applied to TCR pairs. A later analysis estimated false discovery rates by permuting HLA or CMV assignments 20 times. In a later analysis, co-occurring TCRs were grouped using DBSCAN, and TCRdist sequence similarity was added for clustering within HLA-allele-positive subsets. Co-occurrence clustering excluded repertoires with fewer than 30,000 or more than 120,000 public chains, plus five with anomalous nucleotide sharing. As stored in TCRdb, this immuneACCESS dataset retains in-frame rearrangements with V and J assigned. A fraction of the clones does not appear; measured against another copy, unresolved V genes explain less than half of the discrepancy, and the remainder lacks a known reason. That table is the source of V, J and clone size, and D and trimming were worked out from the DNA. In all, the sample holds fewer than 250,000 clones, and approximately 70% of those were seen once. The ten largest make up under 2% of the sample.

The data stem from a study of cytomegalovirus exposure and HLA in healthy donors (dated by TCRdb to about 2017). The study in broad terms: According to an earlier analysis of around 600 of the donors, 200 million or so T cells yielded some 110 million unique TCR beta sequences and about 300 Gb of sequence data. About 280 gigabases of sequencing data and around 85 million unique TCR sequences made up an early release that covered around 640 HLA-typed donors. The genetic ancestry cluster associated with self-reported Caucasian donors included 80% to 90% of the 398 genotyped donors. The aim of the study was to test whether cataloging public T cell receptors could identify signatures of past pathogen exposure. The study profiled the T cell repertoires of more than 500 subjects by immunosequencing and related them to cytomegalovirus serostatus. A separate validation cohort of 100 to 150 different subjects was used in addition to the approximately 700-subject first cohort. High-throughput TCR immunosequencing, statistical association of individual TCRs with disease status, and machine learning were combined to predict cytomegalovirus infection status. In a later analysis, previously published TCR beta repertoires from 600 to 850 donors were re-analyzed and high-resolution HLA genotyping was added so that TCR occurrence patterns could be studied. Rather than using new phenotypic data, the later analysis identified candidate immune exposures from TCR beta sequences and from how often those sequences occurred across donors. To decide whether each TCR beta V gene segment behaved as functional or pseudogenic, an earlier analysis of fewer than 750 of the donors relied on high-throughput TCR beta sequencing. Donor age, sex, ethnicity and CMV serostatus were collected together with the repertoire data. A later genetic analysis took genome-wide SNP genotypes for about 65% of the 666 donors and used that subset as a discovery cohort. All discovery cohort repertoires had been generated on a single sequencing platform. HLA typing covered class I and class II loci at four-digit resolution. Typing coverage differed by locus: A, B, C, DRB1 and DQB1 were typed in about 620-640 donors, DQA1 in 522, DPA1 in roughly 590, and DPB1 in 450 to 490. Roughly five DR-DQ haplotypes were handled as single units for association and clustering, since linkage in the cohort was strong. On average, 235,054 unique TCR beta nucleotide sequences were sequenced per donor among about 400 genotyped donors of the cohort, with roughly a sixth of those sequences being non-productive. General findings and caveats noted by the study authors: In an earlier analysis of a few hundred of the donors, most TCR beta V segments were observed in productive rearrangements about 90% or about 30% of the time, broadly matching IMGT annotations. Only TCR beta chains were sequenced in this cohort, and the absence of alpha or paired-chain data limited detectable features. For the cohort, immune exposure information was limited to CMV serostatus. Most TCR sequences were observed very rarely across donors, whereas some public TCRs were present in many individuals. A few of the identified cytomegalovirus-associated TCR beta chains were confirmed in vitro to be specific for cytomegalovirus antigens. Correlated functional status among segregating V segments might reflect linkage disequilibrium, but an unknown experimental factor could not be ruled out. In a later analysis, several top co-occurrence clusters were reported to appear linked to parvovirus B19, influenza, CMV and Epstein-Barr virus. Sequencing depth was assumed to be roughly uniform across donors in the presence/absence analyses, though that assumption may not hold. Some IMGT-functional V segments, including TRBV6-2 and TRBV6-3, could not be told apart with the 87-base-pair reads, so those segments were excluded. Because HLA typing was unavailable for some donors at each locus, only the typed subset was used in association tests. According to a later analysis, most CMV-associated TCR beta chains appeared to be HLA-restricted, and the HLA associations seemed to be driven largely by CMV exposure. A cluster of highly shared sequence variants was judged likely to be a technical artifact of the sequencing pipeline. When HLA alleles, especially DR and DQ, strongly co-occurred, attributing TCR associations to individual alleles was difficult. A further reported finding was that TCR beta sequences accurately predicted the HLA-A and HLA-B alleles for most subjects in the first cohort. Cytomegalovirus status was reported to be diagnosed by the classifier with high specificity and sensitivity in both the original and validation cohorts. Over 15 rarely observed V segments, including chromosome 9 orphons, were excluded from the earlier analysis of about 600 of the donors because counts were too low. It was suggested by the authors that the approach could potentially be generalized to other disease states and immunological phenotypes. A later analysis found that TCR association rates varied across HLA loci, with DRB1 alleles showing the most associated TCRs and HLA-C alleles the fewest. The study gave a list of 150 to 200 TCR beta chains associated with cytomegalovirus. Compared with equally common non-associated chains, HLA-associated TCR beta chains in a later analysis were more clonally expanded and had lower generation probabilities. According to a later genetic analysis, donors in an Asian-associated ancestry cluster had fewer N-insertions in productive TCRs than the approximately 700-donor mean. V-gene and J-gene trimming of TCR beta chains was associated with a missense DCLRE1C variant in a later genetic analysis, and the association was replicated in an independent cohort. At a false discovery rate of 0.05, a later analysis linked under 20,000 TCR beta sequences to specific HLA alleles.

The cohort consisted of 670 or so healthy bone marrow donors. Cohort members were all nominally healthy when sampled, although unrecorded immune exposures were likely present. The donor was CMV seronegative and was included in the group of over 300 seronegative cohort members. Each donor provided a peripheral blood sample, and peripheral blood mononuclear cells were used for TCR beta sequencing. Genomic DNA extraction from the blood cell samples was performed with the Qiagen DNeasy Blood Extraction Kit. CDR3 length: 16 amino acids, cysteine to phenylalanine. Only CDR3 DNA remains: 48 bases, in frame from the first base. Via the germline V gene (reference sequence), CDR1 is MNHNY and CDR2 SVGAGI. The trim is 0 bases for V and 1 base for J, with a gap of 12 bases between the germline ends.

The origin of this receptor is a woman aged 25 to 39 in good health and CMV-seronegative. Material for sequencing was PBMCs. The rearranged segments are TRBV6-6 and TRBJ1-1; the D gene identity is not certain. The DNA reads as follows: TGTGCCAGCAGTTACTCCCGACACAGACAGAACACTGAAGCTTTCTTT. Translated, it gives CASSYSRHRQNTEAFF.